This T cell receptor beta chain was found in a study of T-cell reconstitution after alpha-beta-depleted transplantation in children. Library preparation (for TCRbeta) was performed with unique molecular identifiers. From the PCR reads, TCRdb called clonotypes with MiXCR, one entry per CDR3 protein. The profile shows more than 60,000 distinct CDR3 sequences, approximately 7.4% of them singletons. V gave up 4 bases and J gave up 1 base; unmatched junction bases: 16. This CDR3 has 19 residues. Germline V gives CDR1 MDHEN, CDR2 SYDVKM. This clonotype was recorded many times. The source was PBMCs from the stem cell graft donor, collected from the stem cell graft. The clonotype comes from a human donor who donated a stem cell graft to a child with acute lymphoblastic leukemia. The V and J genes are TRBV28 and TRBJ2-5, with 9 bases matching TRBD2. The CDR3 sequence is CASSSSHLGLARGQETQYF. The CDR3 DNA follows: TGTGCCAGCAGTTCCTCTCACCTCGGACTAGCGAGGGGCCAAGAGACCCAGTACTTC.